This entry lists 30 T cell receptor beta chains sequenced from one sample in a study of T-cell memory formation after mild COVID-19. TCRdb processed the 5' RACE reads anew with MiXCR; each CDR3 protein has one entry. The sample contains 140,000 to 150,000 distinct CDR3 sequences, 19% of which appear only once. The specimen sequenced was PBMCs or a T cell subset sorted from them (not recorded which). These receptors came from an adult woman who had mild COVID-19 (a few samples of this study predate the infection). Cell type and time point are not known.

This clonotype appeared a few times. CDR3 bases: TGCGCCAGCAGCTTGGATGCGGGGGGGGTTTTGTTCTTC. This sequence encodes CASSLDAGGVLFF. The rearrangement joins TRBV5-1 to TRBJ2-1; 9 bases are shared with TRBD2. V shed 0 bases, J shed 15 bases, and the junction held 7 bases outside the gene matches. The V gene's germline CDR1 is SGHRS and CDR2 YFSETQ. This CDR3 is built from 13 residues.

This rearrangement joins TRBV7-3 to TRBJ2-5; 15 nucleotides line up with TRBD2. The length of the CDR3 is 17 residues. Trimming removed 4 bases from V and 4 bases from J; junction bases left unmatched: 7. Germline values: CDR1 SGHTA, CDR2 FQGTGA. CDR3 in DNA: TGTGCCAGCAGCTCCGGACTAGCGGGAGGGACTTCAGAGACCCAGTACTTC. Amino acid sequence: CASSSGLAGGTSETQYF.

The chain uses TRBV2 and TRBJ1-5, with a possible D match to TRBD1 (5 bases). Per germline, CDR1 SNHLY and CDR2 FYNNEI. Between the trimmed V and J ends, which lost 1 base and 2 bases, there was a span of 6 bases. The CDR3 runs 14 residues. CDR3 in DNA: TGTGCCAGCAGTGAAGGGGGCGGCAATCAGCCCCAGCATTTT. Protein product: CASSEGGGNQPQHF.

The chain links TRBV6-5 to TRBJ2-7, with 7 bases that match TRBD2. The germline V gene encodes CDR1 MNHEY and CDR2 SVGAGI. The length of the CDR3 is 15 residues. After removal of 2 bases from V and 2 bases from J, the junction contained 6 bases not matched to a gene. The CDR3 DNA follows: TGTGCCAGCAGTTACAGCGGGATCTTCACCTACGAGCAGTACTTC. This codes for CASSYSGIFTYEQYF.

This rearrangement joins TRBV12-3 or TRBV12-4 to TRBJ2-3; TRBD2 agrees at 10 bases. The CDR3 spans 15 residues. The V segment lost 6 bases and the J segment 1 base; nucleotides outside the gene matches: 4. The CDR3 is CASRKSGGGTDTQYF. As DNA, the CDR3 is TGTGCCAGCAGGAAAAGCGGGGGGGGCACAGATACGCAGTATTTT.

This clonotype showed up just a few times. The rearrangement uses TRBV7-8 and TRBJ2-1; 7 bases fit TRBD1. With V trimmed by 4 bases and J by 6 bases, 6 bases remained unmatched. This CDR3 contains 14 residues. The germline CDR1 and CDR2 sequences are SGHVS and FQNEAQ. This CDR3 is CASSSRTGSNEQFF. The CDR3, as DNA: TGTGCCAGCAGCTCACGGACAGGATCCAATGAGCAGTTCTTC.

This clonotype was seen a handful of times. V gene TRBV6-6 combines with J gene TRBJ1-4, with D hard to call. V shed 6 bases and J shed 8 bases, with 7 bases lying between them. Germline CDR1 reads MNHNY; CDR2 reads SVGAGI (reference sequence). CDR3 length: 11 amino acids. The CDR3: CASRLWEKLFF. The CDR3, as DNA: TGTGCCAGCAGGCTCTGGGAAAAACTGTTTTTT.

This clonotype was seen only a few times. The chain is built from TRBV7-8 and TRBJ2-5, with D uncertain. V lost 5 bases to trimming and J lost 3 bases, with 7 bases between them. The CDR3 consists of 12 residues. The germline gives CDR1 SGHVS, CDR2 FQNEAQ. The CDR3 loop is CASSLDKETQYF. Written as DNA, the CDR3 is TGTGCCAGCAGCCTCGACAAAGAGACCCAGTACTTC.

This chain joins TRBV24-1 and TRBJ2-5, with D hard to call. V lost 3 bases and J 2 bases, leaving 9 bases between the germline ends. Germline-derived CDR1 and CDR2 are KGHDR and SFDVKD. The CDR3 has 14 residues. The CDR3 DNA sequence: TGTGCCACCAGTGATACTGACGGTCAAGAGACCCAGTACTTC. Protein: CATSDTDGQETQYF.

The rearrangement uses TRBV6-1 and TRBJ2-1; D not resolved. V shed 2 bases and J shed 5 bases, with 4 bases lying between them. In germline, CDR1 is MNHNS, CDR2 SASEGT. The CDR3 consists of 12 residues. CDR3 protein: CASSEFNNEQFF. CDR3 coding DNA: TGTGCCAGCAGTGAATTTAACAATGAGCAGTTCTTC.

In this sample, this clonotype turned up a few times. The CDR3 loop is CATGSVRGTDTQYF. The CDR3 DNA reads TGTGCCACGGGCTCGGTCAGGGGGACAGATACGCAGTATTTT. V and J are TRBV5-6 and TRBJ2-3; 7 nucleotides agree with TRBD1. Germline CDR1 SGHDT, CDR2 YYEEEE. This CDR3 spans 14 amino acids. V shed 9 bases, J shed 3 bases, and the junction held 10 bases outside the gene matches.

The table lists this clonotype with a few counts. J is TRBJ2-4 and V is TRBV15; the match to TRBD1 covers 7 bases. V lost 4 bases and J lost 1; bases outside the gene matches: 7. Germline V gives CDR1 LNHNV, CDR2 YYDKDF (reference sequence). The CDR3 spans 16 residues. The CDR3 here is CATSTGQDWAKNIQYF. In DNA form, the CDR3 reads TGTGCCACCAGCACCGGACAGGACTGGGCCAAAAACATTCAGTACTTC.

This rearrangement joins TRBV5-6 to TRBJ2-3, with 13 nucleotides matching TRBD2. This CDR3 has 17 amino acids. Germline CDR1 SGHDT, CDR2 YYEEEE. Losses at the gene ends were 2 bases for V and 7 bases for J; bases not matched to a gene: 10. The chain's CDR3 is CASSLELLAGGRNTQYF. CDR3 coding DNA: TGTGCCAGCAGCTTAGAACTACTAGCGGGGGGGCGAAATACGCAGTATTTT.

The J gene is TRBJ2-2, the V gene TRBV3-1; 10 nucleotides match TRBD2. This CDR3 contains 17 residues. Per germline, CDR1 LGHDT and CDR2 YNNKEL (reference sequence). V shed 3 bases, J shed 1 base, and the junction held 5 bases outside the gene matches. CDR3 in amino acids: CASSHKRGGLNTGELFF. CDR3 in DNA: TGTGCCAGCAGCCATAAGCGGGGGGGTCTGAACACCGGGGAGCTGTTTTTT.

This clonotype was seen a few times. The V and J genes are TRBV29-1 and TRBJ2-1; the D gene is possibly TRBD1 (5 bases). This CDR3 has 12 residues. Trimming removed 8 bases at V and 8 bases at J, with 16 bases between. Per germline, CDR1 SQVTM and CDR2 ANQGSEA. CDR3 nucleotides: TGCAGCATAAGGGGCCGTTTCGATGAGCAGTTCTTC. Translating gives CSIRGRFDEQFF.

This sequence joins TRBV24-1 and TRBJ1-5, with a possible D match to TRBD1 (5 bases). The CDR3 has 13 amino acids. Germline lookup yields CDR1 KGHDR and CDR2 SFDVKD. Trimming shortened V by 10 bases and J by 1 base, and 10 bases separated the two germline ends. The CDR3 DNA follows: TGTGCCACTGACGGGGGGAGCAATCAGCCCCAGCATTTT. Its translation is CATDGGSNQPQHF.

The table lists this clonotype with a few counts. This chain uses TRBV15 with TRBJ2-1; 14 nucleotides agree with TRBD2. Germline CDR1 and CDR2: LNHNV and YYDKDF (reference sequence). Trimming took 4 bases from V and 9 from J; bases not matched to a gene: 14. The CDR3 loop spans 18 amino acids. This chain's CDR3 is CATSKSLGTSGSKTEQFF. In DNA, the CDR3 is TGTGCCACCAGCAAGAGCTTAGGGACTAGCGGGAGTAAAACTGAGCAGTTCTTC.

This clonotype came up a few times. This chain links TRBV20-1 with TRBJ2-5, with 13 bases lining up with TRBD2. The V segment lost 6 bases and the J segment 7 bases; nucleotides outside the gene matches: 5. The germline CDR1 and CDR2 sequences are DFQATT and SNEGSKA (reference sequence). This CDR3 has 13 residues. CDR3 nucleotide sequence: TGCAGTGCCGGGACTAGCGGGGTACGGACCCAGTACTTC. Residues: CSAGTSGVRTQYF.

The table lists this clonotype with a few counts. The rearrangement links TRBV24-1 to TRBJ1-5, with no clear D. Germline CDR1 and CDR2: KGHDR and SFDVKD. V was shortened by 9 bases and J by 4 bases, with 12 bases between the two germline ends. The CDR3 runs to 13 residues. CDR3 sequence: CATARDGNQPQHF. As DNA, the CDR3 is TGTGCCACCGCGAGGGATGGGAATCAGCCCCAGCATTTT.

There are many counts of this clonotype. The CDR3 sequence is CSASTDTQYF. The CDR3 DNA is TGCAGTGCTAGCACAGATACGCAGTATTTT. V gene TRBV20-1 combines with J gene TRBJ2-3, with no clear D. Germline assignment: CDR1 DFQATT and CDR2 SNEGSKA (reference sequence). This CDR3 spans 10 amino acids. The germline V and J ends were trimmed by 3 bases and 2 bases, with 0 bases remaining between them.

This clonotype has more than one count but fewer than ten. CDR3 sequence reads: CSATSPQGSGTDTQYF. The CDR3 DNA is TGCAGTGCTACTAGCCCTCAGGGGTCGGGCACAGATACGCAGTATTTT. This sequence joins TRBV20-1 and TRBJ2-3; TRBD1 is a possible D gene (6 bases). V was cut by 4 bases and J by 1 base, with 18 bases left in between. Per germline, CDR1 DFQATT and CDR2 SNEGSKA (reference sequence). The CDR3 contains 16 residues.

This clonotype was detected a few times. The V and J genes are TRBV5-1 and TRBJ2-5; 15 nucleotides line up with TRBD2. Germline CDR1 reads SGHRS; CDR2 reads YFSETQ. The CDR3 spans 17 residues. Germline trimming cut 0 bases from V and 2 bases from J; bases unmatched to any gene: 2. The CDR3 DNA sequence: TGCGCCAGCAGCTTGGCCGGACTAGCGGGGGGGCAAGAGACCCAGTACTTC. This encodes CASSLAGLAGGQETQYF.

This clonotype occurred a few times. The J gene is TRBJ2-2, the V gene TRBV24-1; no clear D gene. The V end was cut by 4 bases, the J end by 4 bases, with 3 bases between. This CDR3 has 12 amino acids. Germline-derived CDR1 and CDR2 are KGHDR and SFDVKD. The CDR3 reads CATSDPTGELFF. CDR3 DNA sequence: TGTGCCACCAGTGACCCCACCGGGGAGCTGTTTTTT.

The V and J genes are TRBV10-2 and TRBJ1-5, with TRBD1 matching 7 bases. In germline, CDR1 is WSHSY, CDR2 SAAADI. V lost 0 bases, J lost 2 bases, and 10 bases stayed unmatched. The CDR3 is made up of 18 amino acids. The CDR3: CASSESTNRGRGNQPQHF. The CDR3 DNA follows: TGCGCCAGCAGTGAGTCGACGAACAGGGGAAGGGGCAATCAGCCCCAGCATTTT.

The chain joins TRBV6-2 or TRBV6-3 to TRBJ1-1, with D hard to call. V was clipped by 7 bases and J by 1 base, with 13 bases between them. The CDR3 runs to 14 residues. Per the germline V gene, CDR1 is MNHEY and CDR2 is SVGEGT. The CDR3 DNA reads TGTGCCAGCACCCGGCTTAATAGGAACACTGAAGCTTTCTTT. Protein: CASTRLNRNTEAFF.

The genes are TRBV7-9 and TRBJ2-1; 9 nucleotides match TRBD1. V gave up 5 bases and J gave up 9 bases; unmatched junction bases: 8. The CDR3 extends over 14 amino acids. CDR1 and CDR2 from the germline V gene are SEHNR and FQNEAQ (reference sequence). The CDR3 sequence is CASSRDREWGEQFF. The DNA of the CDR3 is TGTGCCAGCAGCCGGGACAGGGAATGGGGTGAGCAGTTCTTC.

This rearrangement joins TRBV20-1 to TRBJ1-5; 9 bases agree with TRBD1. Trimming removed 6 bases from V and 6 bases from J; junction bases left unmatched: 9. Germline V lookup: CDR1 DFQATT, CDR2 SNEGSKA (reference sequence). The CDR3 is made up of 14 amino acids. The CDR3 sequence: CSAKPGQGLQPQHF. The DNA for the CDR3 is TGCAGTGCCAAACCGGGACAGGGACTTCAGCCCCAGCATTTT.

In its sample, this clonotype was seen many times. The chain couples TRBV7-9 to TRBJ2-1; 11 bases are a match to TRBD2. CDR3 length: 15 residues. Germline assignment: CDR1 SEHNR and CDR2 FQNEAQ (reference sequence). Trimming removed 6 bases from V and 1 base from J; junction bases left unmatched: 2. The CDR3 sequence is CASRPSGRSYNEQFF. CDR3 nucleotide sequence: TGTGCCAGCAGACCTAGCGGGAGGTCCTACAATGAGCAGTTCTTC.

V is TRBV5-1 and J is TRBJ2-5, with D possibly being TRBD1 (6 bases). Germline values: CDR1 SGHRS, CDR2 YFSETQ. The CDR3 contains 14 residues. Deletions cut 1 base from V and 3 bases from J, with 10 bases between. CDR3 in amino acids: CASSLRGGEETQYF. The CDR3 DNA sequence: TGCGCCAGCAGCTTGAGAGGGGGTGAAGAGACCCAGTACTTC.

This CDR3 is CASSHPDRTTNEKLFF. The CDR3 DNA follows: TGCGCCAGCAGCCACCCTGACAGGACAACTAATGAAAAACTGTTTTTT. The rearrangement uses TRBV4-1 and TRBJ1-4, with D possibly matching TRBD1 (6 bases). Trimming left V 3 bases short and J 0 bases short, with 11 bases between. The CDR3 sequence is 16 residues long. Germline CDR1 MGHRA, CDR2 YSYEKL.